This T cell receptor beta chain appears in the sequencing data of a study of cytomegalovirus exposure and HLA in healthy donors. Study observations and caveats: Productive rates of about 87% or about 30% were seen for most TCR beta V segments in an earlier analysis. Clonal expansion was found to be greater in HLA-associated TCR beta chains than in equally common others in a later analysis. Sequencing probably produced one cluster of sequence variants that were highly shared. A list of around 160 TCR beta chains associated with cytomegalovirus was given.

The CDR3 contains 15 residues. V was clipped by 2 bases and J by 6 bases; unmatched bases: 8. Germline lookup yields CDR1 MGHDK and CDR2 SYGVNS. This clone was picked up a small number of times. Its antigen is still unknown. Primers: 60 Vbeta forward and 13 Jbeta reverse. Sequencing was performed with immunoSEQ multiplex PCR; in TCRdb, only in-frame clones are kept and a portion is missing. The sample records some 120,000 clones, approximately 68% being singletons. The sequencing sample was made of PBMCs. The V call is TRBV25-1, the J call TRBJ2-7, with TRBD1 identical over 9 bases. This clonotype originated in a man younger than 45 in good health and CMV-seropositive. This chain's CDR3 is CASSEQGTGPSEQYF. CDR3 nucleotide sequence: TGTGCCAGCAGTGAACAAGGGACAGGGCCGTCCGAGCAGTACTTC.